This T cell receptor beta chain derives from a study of CD8 T cells in ankylosing spondylitis (dated by TCRdb to the late 2010s). Context from the whole study: The study profiled T cell receptor beta repertoires in healthy donors and ankylosing spondylitis patients to find disease-linked TCR variants. The whole study cohort included over a hundred healthy donors and around 25 ankylosing spondylitis patients. Samples of peripheral blood were taken, and for ankylosing spondylitis patients, synovial fluid was collected as well. Results and caveats for the whole study, not just this receptor: A TCR beta motif of 7 or 8 highly homologous amino acid variants appeared characteristic of blood from ankylosing spondylitis patients. The disease-linked clones were reported as significantly enriched in matched synovial fluid samples from ankylosing spondylitis patients. Some motif variants had previously been reported in the synovial fluid and blood of reactive arthritis patients, which suggests shared mechanisms of disease initiation. A CD8+ phenotype was shown by the disease-linked clones, which were found at relatively low frequencies in peripheral blood.

Sequencing instrument: Illumina HiSeq 2500. Quantitative 5'-RACE with molecular barcodes was the method used to prepare the TCR beta libraries. On the study's bioinformatics: To identify disease-linked TCR variants, a new computational method was used, one built on a probabilistic model of VDJ rearrangement. TCRdb reran the public reads through fastp at Q25 and MiXCR, keeping productive beta chains. Rows merge per CDR3 protein into single entries with the most common DNA and genes. The V and J calls shown here were made by TCRdb, not taken from the authors' results. The sample table records around 150,000 distinct CDR3 sequences; about a sixth of these occur just once. Clones ranked in the top ten supply around 7.6% of the sample. From its cysteine to its phenylalanine, the CDR3 spans 15 amino acids. Only CDR3 DNA is held: 45 bases, read in frame from base 1. V loses 5 bases of germline sequence and J loses 0 bases, and the interval between the two ends is 8 bases.

This clonotype was seen a handful of times. This receptor's antigen is unknown. No qualities accompany the bases; no much larger clone lies one base away. This receptor was taken from a male donor with ankylosing spondylitis or in good health (not recorded which). This sequence uses TRBV12-3 or TRBV12-4 and TRBJ2-6; 5 matching bases give a weak D call of TRBD1. Sequencing used blood, either unsorted or a sorted T cell fraction (not recorded which). CDR3 reads: CASSRRASGANVLTF. Here is the DNA: TGTGCCAGCAGTCGCAGGGCCTCTGGGGCCAACGTCCTGACTTTC.